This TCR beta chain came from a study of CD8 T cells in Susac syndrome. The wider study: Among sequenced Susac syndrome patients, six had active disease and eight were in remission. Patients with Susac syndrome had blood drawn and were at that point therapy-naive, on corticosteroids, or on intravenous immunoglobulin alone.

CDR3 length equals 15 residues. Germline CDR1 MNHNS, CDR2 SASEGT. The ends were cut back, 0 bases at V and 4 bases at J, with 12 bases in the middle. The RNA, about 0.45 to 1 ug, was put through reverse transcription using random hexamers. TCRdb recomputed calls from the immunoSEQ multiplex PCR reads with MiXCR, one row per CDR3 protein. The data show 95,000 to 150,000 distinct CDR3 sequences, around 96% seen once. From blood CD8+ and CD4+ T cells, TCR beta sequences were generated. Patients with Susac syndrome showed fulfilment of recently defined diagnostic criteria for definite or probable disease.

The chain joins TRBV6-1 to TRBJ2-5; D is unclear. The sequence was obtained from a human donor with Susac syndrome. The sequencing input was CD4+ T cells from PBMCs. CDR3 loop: CASSEALPNTETQYF. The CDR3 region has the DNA TGTGCCAGCAGTGAAGCGCTTCCAAATACAGAGACCCAGTACTTC.